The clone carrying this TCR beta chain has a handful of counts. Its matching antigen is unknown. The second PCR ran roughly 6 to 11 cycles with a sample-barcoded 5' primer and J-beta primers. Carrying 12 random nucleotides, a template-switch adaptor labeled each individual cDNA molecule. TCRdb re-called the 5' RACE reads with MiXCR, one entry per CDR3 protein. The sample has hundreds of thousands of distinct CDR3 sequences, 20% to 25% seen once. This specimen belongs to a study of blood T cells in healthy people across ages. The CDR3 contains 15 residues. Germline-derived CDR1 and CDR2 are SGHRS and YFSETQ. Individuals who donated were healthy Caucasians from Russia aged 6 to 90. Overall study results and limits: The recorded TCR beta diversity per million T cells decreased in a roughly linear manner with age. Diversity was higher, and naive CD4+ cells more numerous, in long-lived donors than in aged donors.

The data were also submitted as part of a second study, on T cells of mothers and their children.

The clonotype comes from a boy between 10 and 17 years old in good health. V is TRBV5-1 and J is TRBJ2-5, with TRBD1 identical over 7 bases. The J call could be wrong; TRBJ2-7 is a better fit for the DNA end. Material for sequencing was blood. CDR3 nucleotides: TGCGCCAGCCGCCCTGGACAGGCAATGTCCTACGAGCAGTACTTC. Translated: CASRPGQAMSYEQYF.